The 5 T cell receptor beta chains below all came from one sample that was sequenced in a study of memory CD4+ T cells and cytomegalovirus serostatus. The sort gate was single viable CD3+CD4+CD8-CD45RO+ cells for memory CD4+ T cells. Produced via immunoSEQ multiplex PCR; TCRdb's table is partial and in-frame only. This sample has 50,000 to 70,000 clones, with about 70% found just once. Material for sequencing was memory CD4+ T cells from blood. The receptors originated from an adult in good health and CMV-seropositive.

J is TRBJ2-1 and V is TRBV10-1; no firm D call. Per germline, CDR1 WNHNN and CDR2 SYGVQD (reference sequence). Trimming took off 2 bases at V and 7 bases at J, with 9 bases between the two ends. The CDR3 runs 13 residues. The CDR3 nucleotides are TGCGCCAGCAGTGAGAGGATTGGTAATGAGCAGTTCTTC. It specifies CASSERIGNEQFF.

This clone was detected a few times. J is TRBJ1-2 and V is TRBV7-9; D not certain. This CDR3 comprises 12 residues. V lost 5 bases and J lost 7, with 11 bases in between. CDR1 and CDR2 (germline): SEHNR, FQNEAQ (reference sequence). CDR3 sequence: CASSVVIGGYTF. Written as DNA, the CDR3 is TGTGCCAGCAGCGTCGTAATTGGTGGCTACACCTTC.

The V and J genes are TRBV5-4 and TRBJ2-6; D is unclear. In germline, CDR1 is SGHNT, CDR2 YYREEE (reference sequence). V was pared by 4 bases and J by 0 bases, with 17 bases between. The CDR3 covers 18 residues. The CDR3 bases are TGTGCCAGCAGCGAACGCTCCGGGCCTAACTCTGGGGCCAACGTCCTGACTTTC. Its translation: CASSERSGPNSGANVLTF.

V and J are TRBV6-6 and TRBJ2-7, with TRBD2 identical over 7 bases. The ends lost 7 bases at V and 6 bases at J; junction bases unmatched: 6. In germline, CDR1 is MNHNY, CDR2 SVGAGI (reference sequence). This CDR3 has 12 residues. CDR3 protein: CASMRESGEQYV. Here the CDR3 DNA reads TGTGCCAGCATGCGGGAGTCGGGCGAGCAGTACGTC.

The chain is built from TRBV7-9 and TRBJ1-4; D is uncertain. The CDR3 covers 14 residues. Germline CDR1 is SEHNR and CDR2 is FQNEAQ (reference sequence). Deletions cut 4 bases from V and 8 bases from J, with 14 bases between. Written as DNA, the CDR3 is TGTGCCAGCAGCTACAGTTCTTCTGGCGAAAAACTGTTTTTT. It translates to CASSYSSSGEKLFF.